The present T cell receptor (beta chain) was sequenced within a study of cytomegalovirus exposure and HLA in healthy donors. Study as a whole: A prior analysis found 117 million unique TCR beta sequences from approximately 190 million T cells. Study-level results: Among TCR sequences, most were rare, though some public TCRs appeared in many donors.

To note about this clone: Its antigen is not known.

Use of 60 Vbeta and 13 Jbeta primers characterized the PCR. The data were produced by immunoSEQ multiplex PCR, yet TCRdb's version contains in-frame clones alone and is incomplete. The sample consists of roughly 130,000 clones, less than 85% of them appearing once. The germline CDR1 and CDR2 sequences are SGHTA and FQGTGA. With V trimmed by 4 bases and J by 5 bases, 17 bases remained unmatched. The CDR3 runs to 18 residues. The chain couples TRBV7-3 to TRBJ2-3, with TRBD2 matching 8 bases. The source material was PBMCs. The receptor was derived from a man aged 30 to 39 in good health and CMV-seronegative. The CDR3 coding sequence is TGTGCCAGCAGCTCTCCTCCCGGGGGGGCGGGAGAGGGAGATACGCAGTATTTT. Amino acids: CASSSPPGGAGEGDTQYF.